The text below deals with one TCR beta chain. Its antigen is still unknown. This entry is derived from a study of shared clonotypes between healthy human individuals. About the research overall: Samples came from a couple of female and a few male donors aged 18 to 49. The study, taken as a whole, reports: The study drew on few donors, limiting represented genetic and exposure-history diversity. Even with large depth, rarefaction showed that sorted-subset sequencing was incomplete.

Naive CD8 cells comprised CD45RO-negative, CCR7-positively selected cells, excluding terminally differentiated effector memory CD45RA+ cells. Germline loops: CDR1 SGDLS, CDR2 YYNGEE. This CDR3 has 15 residues. V lost 0 bases, J lost 0 bases, and 6 bases lay in between. Some clones are missing from TCRdb's copy, which holds only in-frame ones; the method was immunoSEQ multiplex PCR. The sample records about 600,000 clones, roughly 95% being singletons. The chain has TRBV9 and TRBJ1-4; D is unclear. The sequenced material came from naive CD8+ T cells sorted from blood. This receptor was taken from a woman in her 30s in good health. This chain's CDR3 is CASSVDGTTNEKLFF. The CDR3 DNA reads as TGTGCCAGCAGCGTAGACGGGACAACTAATGAAAAACTGTTTTTT. Variable domain in full (rest from reference TRBV9 and TRBJ1-4): DSGVTQTPKHLITATGQRVTLRCSPRSGDLSVYWYQQSLDQGLQFLIQYYNGEERAKGNILERFSAQQFPDLHSELNLSSLELGDSALYFCASSVDGTTNEKLFFGSGTQLSVL.